This T cell receptor (beta chain) was sequenced during a study of PD-1 blockade in classical Hodgkin lymphoma. Notes on the study in general: For complete responders, baseline diversity was comparable to that of newly diagnosed patients.

Only in-frame clones appear in the TCRdb table, and some are missing; sequencing was by immunoSEQ multiplex PCR. The sample shows approximately 100,000 clones, around nine tenths of them seen only once. A note on this clone: The antigen remains undetermined.

Every patient relapsed after autologous stem cell transplantation, and brentuximab vedotin exposure varied. This sample comprised peripheral blood mononuclear cells (PBMCs), obtained at baseline. This TCR came from a human donor with classical Hodgkin lymphoma.

CDR3 loop: CASSIMAVPGYTF. CDR3 sequence (DNA): TGTGCCAGTAGTATTATGGCGGTTCCAGGCTACACCTTC. This chain uses TRBV19 with TRBJ1-2; no reliable D call. The CDR3 extends over 13 amino acids. Germline assignment: CDR1 LNHDA and CDR2 SQIVND (reference sequence). Trimming pared 3 bases from V and 8 bases from J, leaving 13 bases between.